This section outlines one T cell receptor beta chain sequence together with its context. Its antigen has not been determined. No much larger clone exists at a distance of one base, and base qualities are not known. The sample is drawn from a study of blood T cell repertoires in COVID-19 (dated by TCRdb to about 2020). For context, the study as a whole: Samples from collaborators originated in the United States, Italy and Spain and spanned both the acute and convalescent phases of COVID-19. Where HLA class I and class II types were available, the types were taken from metadata supplied by the sample provider, not from assay-based typing. The material from the prospective study consisted of cDNA or gDNA derived from T cells, B-cell-depleted T cells, or PBMCs. The repertoires were made available in a free public database intended to serve as a resource for research on the immune response to SARS-CoV-2. The samples were drawn from the first 160 participants of the ongoing ImmuneRACE study and from roughly 1,300 subjects provided by 6 global collaborators. A de-identified subject ID, COVID-19 status, age in years and sex were almost always included in the sample metadata. The dataset comprised deeply sampled blood TCRbeta repertoires from subjects exposed to, actively infected with, or recovered from COVID-19. Study-level results and caveats: The quantity of clinical and demographic metadata differed by source and by participant and was supplied without curation.

TCRbeta CDR3 regions were amplified from genomic DNA by means of the immunoSEQ Assay, a bias-controlled multiplex PCR. The paper's processing steps were these. The number of nucleated cells in each sample was estimated from the amplification of reference gene primers within the assay. To quantify the absolute abundance of each unique TCRbeta CDR3 rearrangement, sequence reads were collapsed and filtered. For each sample, productive Simpson clonality was calculated as the square root of Simpson's diversity index over productive rearrangements. Held by TCRdb, this immuneACCESS table contains in-frame sequences only and omits some clones. Under half of the omission traces to an unresolved V gene where checked; the cause of the rest is unknown. V and J calls and clone size are copied from that table; D and trimming were computed from the DNA. The sample table records about 310,000 clones; about nine tenths of these occur just once. The ten largest make up 8.9% of the sample.

Enrolling through a virtual design, the prospective study's participants ranged in age from roughly 18 to 89 years and lived across 24 United States geographic areas. To assign participants to cohorts, the prospective study relied on clinical history that participants themselves reported in a screening survey and a study questionnaire. For ImmuneRACE Cohort 3, a participant was defined as recovered based on two consecutive negative NP/OP PCR tests, clearance by a healthcare professional, or resolution of symptoms. Each participant in the prospective study had whole blood, serum and a nasopharyngeal or oropharyngeal swab collected by mobile phlebotomists. Additional blood draws and questionnaires over an approximately 2-month period could optionally be provided by prospective study participants. Before DNA extraction, prospective study blood samples were shipped either frozen or at room temperature.

The receptor's source is a woman under 30 who had recovered from COVID-19. Material: PBMCs or T cells enriched from blood (not recorded which).

The nucleotide sequence is given as TGTGCCAGCAGCCCAAGGGGGGACAGGCCCCAAGAGACCCAGTACTTC. Translated, it reads CASSPRGDRPQETQYF. The chain uses TRBV11-2 and TRBJ2-5; 8 of the junction bases match TRBD1. CDR1 is given as SGHAT and CDR2 as FQNNGV, both from the germline V gene. V is pruned by 5 bases and J by 1 base, leaving 9 bases of the junction without a gene match. The CDR3 contains 16 residues, cysteine and phenylalanine counted. Only the CDR3 DNA stays, 48 bases, in frame from base 1.